This record concerns one T cell receptor beta chain sequence. No antigen is known for it. The CDR3 carries no conserved terminal phenylalanine or tryptophan, so it likely arises from a read error. The data originate from a study of breast tumors, draining lymph nodes, adjacent tissues. The germline gives CDR1 DFQATT, CDR2 SNEGSKA (reference sequence). J gave up 5 bases and V 3 bases, and 5 bases lay outside the gene matches. The CDR3 runs to 14 residues. Study observations and caveats: Luminal-like breast cancer showed significantly higher tumor–nontumor repertoire similarity than basal-like. Data fit most tumor T cells coming from lymph node, expanding in tumor. Tumor repertoires ranked between lymph nodes and nontumor tissue in diversity, with V and J gene preferences.

A single record per CDR3 protein comes from TCRdb applying MiXCR to the multiplex PCR reads. The table lists tens of thousands of distinct CDR3 sequences, roughly 63% of them singletons. The rearrangement uses TRBV20-1 and TRBJ2-7, with 12 bases matching TRBD1. Source material: breast tumor tissue. The TCR comes from a female donor with breast cancer. Some clones in this sample may be carry-over from other donors' samples. CDR3 DNA: TGCAGTGCTAGTGGGACAGGGGGCGCTCACGAGCAGTACCTC. This codes for CSASGTGGAHEQYL.